Listed below are T cell receptor beta chains from one sample, sequenced in a study of control samples from healthy donors and cancer patients. TCRdb's copy holds only in-frame clones and misses some; the assay was immunoSEQ multiplex PCR. The sample lists 98,000 or so clones; roughly 83% were seen once. What was sequenced was blood. The receptors come from a woman aged 30 to 39 in good health. Both conserved end residues are part of each CDR3. The D gene is left open where the match is weak. The listing skips clone size in some rows; elsewhere it reads once, few, many or a size class.

v_gene	d_gene	j_gene	abundance	CDR3aa	CDR3nt
TRBV12-5	NA	TRBJ2-7	NA	CASGLVGEQYF	TGTGCTAGTGGTTTGGTGGGGGAGCAGTACTTC
TRBV12-3/TRBV12-4	NA	TRBJ1-2	once	CASFRQSREGYTF	TGTGCCAGCTTTCGGCAGTCGAGGGAGGGCTACACCTTC
TRBV18	NA	TRBJ1-1	once	CASSPQINTEAFF	TGTGCCAGCTCACCACAAATTAACACTGAAGCTTTCTTT
TRBV9	TRBD2	TRBJ2-5	NA	CASSGLSGGARETQYF	TGTGCCAGCAGCGGCCTTAGCGGGGGGGCACGAGAGACCCAGTACTTC
TRBV2	TRBD1	TRBJ1-1	NA	CASSDGQGTEAFF	TGTGCCAGCAGTGACGGACAGGGCACTGAAGCTTTCTTT
TRBV2	NA	TRBJ1-4	few	CASSEPGLELFF	TGTGCCAGCAGTGAACCAGGGTTGGAACTGTTTTTT
TRBV11-3	NA	TRBJ1-1	NA	CASSLEGNTEAFF	TGTGCCAGCAGCTTAGAGGGAAACACTGAAGCTTTCTTT
TRBV9	TRBD1	TRBJ1-6	NA	CASSRDAGTGGNSPLHF	TGTGCCAGCAGCAGGGACGCCGGGACAGGGGGTAATTCACCCCTCCACTTT
TRBV29-1	TRBD2	TRBJ2-5	NA	CSVAGTSGKETQYF	TGCAGCGTGGCCGGGACTAGCGGAAAAGAGACCCAGTACTTC
TRBV6-2/TRBV6-3	TRBD2	TRBJ2-5	NA	CASSPGSGDQETQYF	TGTGCCAGCAGCCCCGGCAGCGGGGACCAAGAGACCCAGTACTTC
TRBV9	TRBD1	TRBJ1-4	few	CASSVGTGEENEKLFF	TGTGCCAGCAGCGTGGGGACAGGGGAGGAGAATGAAAAACTGTTTTTT
TRBV30	NA	TRBJ1-2	NA	CAWADDSAGNYGYTF	TGTGCCTGGGCCGATGACAGTGCTGGCAACTATGGCTACACCTTC
TRBV5-1	NA	TRBJ2-1	NA	CASSLDRYNEQFF	TGCGCCAGCAGCTTGGATAGATACAATGAGCAGTTCTTC
TRBV6-6	NA	TRBJ1-2	NA	CASRVLIPSTNYGYTF	TGTGCCAGCAGGGTGTTGATTCCGAGTACTAACTATGGCTACACCTTC
TRBV3-1/TRBV3-2	TRBD1	TRBJ2-2	once	CASSRRTGGGGELFF	TGTGCCAGCAGCCGCCGGACAGGGGGGGGCGGGGAGCTGTTTTTT
TRBV29-1	NA	TRBJ1-3	NA	CSARGASGNTIYF	TGCAGCGCCCGGGGGGCCTCTGGAAACACCATATATTTT
TRBV24-1	TRBD1	TRBJ2-7	NA	CATSDPRTGGYEQYF	TGTGCCACCAGTGACCCCCGGACAGGGGGCTACGAGCAGTACTTC
TRBV9	TRBD1	TRBJ1-5	NA	CASSVGAGGNNQPQHF	TGTGCCAGCAGCGTAGGGGCAGGGGGAAACAATCAGCCCCAGCATTTT
TRBV3-1/TRBV3-2	NA	TRBJ1-2	NA	CASSKMLTGTYGYTF	TGTGCCAGCAGCAAAATGCTGACCGGGACCTATGGCTACACCTTC
TRBV4-3	NA	TRBJ1-4	few	CASRQGFGEKLFF	TGCGCCAGCAGACAGGGCTTCGGTGAAAAACTGTTTTTT
TRBV5-5	NA	TRBJ2-3	NA	CASSLGGTQYF	TGTGCCAGCAGCTTGGGGGGTACGCAGTATTTT
TRBV19	TRBD2	TRBJ2-3	NA	CASSRGTSGVDTQYF	TGTGCCAGCAGTCGAGGAACTAGCGGGGTTGATACGCAGTATTTT
TRBV4-3	TRBD1	TRBJ1-5	NA	CASSQRWRGLNQPQHF	TGCGCCAGCAGCCAGCGATGGAGGGGGCTTAATCAGCCCCAGCATTTT
TRBV5-1	TRBD2	TRBJ2-3	NA	CASSTGLAGGTDTQYF	TGCGCCAGCAGCACGGGACTAGCGGGGGGCACAGATACGCAGTATTTT
TRBV2	TRBD1	TRBJ2-4	NA	CASRTRTGGIKNIQYF	TGTGCCAGCAGAACTAGGACAGGGGGGATCAAAAACATTCAGTACTTC
TRBV6-5	NA	TRBJ1-5	NA	CASSSDGPQQPQHF	TGTGCCAGCAGTTCGGACGGCCCCCAACAGCCCCAGCATTTT
TRBV9	NA	TRBJ2-1	NA	CASSVGAVYNEQFF	TGTGCCAGCAGCGTAGGGGCTGTCTACAATGAGCAGTTCTTC
TRBV10-2	NA	TRBJ2-7	NA	CASTYSANYEQYF	TGCGCCAGCACATATTCGGCGAACTACGAGCAGTACTTC
TRBV6-2/TRBV6-3	NA	TRBJ1-5	NA	CASSMGGAPGQPQHF	TGTGCCAGCAGTATGGGCGGGGCCCCCGGTCAGCCCCAGCATTTT
TRBV7-9	TRBD2	TRBJ2-5	NA	CASSSSSLAGGRETQYF	TGTGCCAGCAGCTCCTCCTCACTAGCGGGGGGGCGGGAGACCCAGTACTTC
TRBV7-2	NA	TRBJ2-3	NA	CASSLAGRDTDTQYF	TGTGCCAGCAGCTTAGCAGGTCGGGACACAGATACGCAGTATTTT
TRBV11-2	NA	TRBJ1-2	NA	CASSAGVYGYTF	TGTGCCAGCAGCGCAGGGGTTTATGGCTACACCTTC
TRBV5-4	NA	TRBJ2-5	NA	CASSLGRQETQYF	TGTGCCAGCAGCTTAGGAAGGCAAGAGACCCAGTACTTC
TRBV30	NA	TRBJ1-4	once	CAWSTGRREKLFF	TGTGCCTGGAGTACAGGTAGACGTGAAAAACTGTTTTTT
TRBV5-1	NA	TRBJ2-5	NA	CASSLLGVKETQYF	TGCGCCAGCAGCTTGCTGGGGGTTAAAGAGACCCAGTACTTC
TRBV14	TRBD2	TRBJ2-1	NA	CASSRTSGYNEQFF	TGTGCCAGCAGCAGGACTAGCGGTTACAATGAGCAGTTCTTC
TRBV18	NA	TRBJ1-1	NA	CASSPERGLRNTEAFF	TGTGCCAGCTCACCGGAGAGGGGATTGAGGAACACTGAAGCTTTCTTT
TRBV24-1	NA	TRBJ1-3	few	CATSDPRPEAGNTIYF	TGTGCCACCAGTGATCCGCGTCCCGAGGCTGGAAACACCATATATTTT
TRBV6-5	TRBD2	TRBJ2-5	NA	CASSRGGRKTQYF	TGTGCCAGCAGTCGGGGGGGCCGGAAGACCCAGTACTTC
TRBV3-1/TRBV3-2	NA	TRBJ2-2	NA	CASSQGQPGELFF	TGTGCCAGCAGCCAAGGGCAGCCCGGGGAGCTGTTTTTT
TRBV7-2	TRBD2	TRBJ2-1	NA	CASRTSGGYNEQFF	TGTGCCAGCAGGACTAGCGGGGGGTACAATGAGCAGTTCTTC
TRBV10-3	NA	TRBJ1-1	NA	CATYRDTEAFF	TGTGCCACCTACAGGGATACTGAAGCTTTCTTT
TRBV6-5	NA	TRBJ2-3	once	CASSRLKNKDTQYF	TGTGCCAGCAGTCGCCTTAAAAATAAGGATACGCAGTATTTT
TRBV5-8	NA	TRBJ2-5	NA	CASSLLGFGETQYF	TGTGCCAGCAGCTTGTTGGGTTTCGGAGAGACCCAGTACTTC
TRBV19	NA	TRBJ1-6	NA	CASSILSGNSPLHF	TGTGCCAGTAGTATCCTATCAGGGAATTCACCCCTCCACTTT
TRBV15	NA	TRBJ2-6	NA	CATSDLGSGANVLTF	TGTGCCACCAGCGACCTAGGCTCTGGGGCCAACGTCCTGACTTTC
TRBV5-1	TRBD1	TRBJ1-1	NA	CASQRTGLTNTEAFF	TGCGCCAGCCAAAGGACAGGGCTAACCAACACTGAAGCTTTCTTT